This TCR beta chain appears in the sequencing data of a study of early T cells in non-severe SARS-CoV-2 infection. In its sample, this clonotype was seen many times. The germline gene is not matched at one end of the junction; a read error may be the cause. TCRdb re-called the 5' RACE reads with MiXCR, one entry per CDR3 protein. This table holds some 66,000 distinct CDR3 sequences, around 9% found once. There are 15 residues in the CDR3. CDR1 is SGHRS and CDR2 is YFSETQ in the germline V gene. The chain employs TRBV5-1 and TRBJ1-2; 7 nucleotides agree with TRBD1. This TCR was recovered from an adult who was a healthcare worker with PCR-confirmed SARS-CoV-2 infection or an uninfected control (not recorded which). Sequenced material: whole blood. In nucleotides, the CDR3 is TGCGCCAGCAACTTGATACCAGGGGGGCTGGAAGGCTACACCTTC. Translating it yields CASNLIPGGLEGYTF.